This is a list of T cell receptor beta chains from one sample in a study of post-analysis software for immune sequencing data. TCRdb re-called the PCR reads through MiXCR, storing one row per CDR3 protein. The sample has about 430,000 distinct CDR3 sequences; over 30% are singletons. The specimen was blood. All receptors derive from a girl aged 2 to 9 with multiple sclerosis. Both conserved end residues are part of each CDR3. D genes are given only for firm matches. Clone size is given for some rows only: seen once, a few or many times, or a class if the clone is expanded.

CASSTQENTEAFF TGTGCCAGCAGCACACAAGAGAACACTGAAGCTTTCTTT TRBV7-3 NA TRBJ1-1 many
CASSDWDKGYNEQFF TGCGCCAGCAGTGATTGGGACAAGGGATACAATGAGCAGTTCTTC TRBV10-2 NA TRBJ2-1 NA
CSARVVPGQRHEKLFF TGCAGTGCTAGGGTCGTCCCGGGACAACGACATGAAAAACTGTTTTTT TRBV20-1 NA TRBJ1-4 NA
CASSLTRTSPDTQYF TGTGCCAGCAGCTTAACCCGGACTAGCCCAGATACGCAGTATTTT TRBV7-3 TRBD2 TRBJ2-3 NA
CASSFKPLDQTATQYF TGTGCCAGCAGTTTTAAACCCTTGGATCAAACGGCGACCCAGTACTTC TRBV28 NA TRBJ2-5 NA
CASSLTVQETQYF TGTGCCAGCAGTCTGACAGTCCAAGAGACCCAGTACTTC TRBV7-2 NA TRBJ2-5 few
CASTLKGQLYNEQFF TGTGCCAGCACCTTAAAGGGGCAGCTATACAATGAGCAGTTCTTC TRBV28 NA TRBJ2-1 few
CASSSRPTEVGETQYF TGCGCCAGCAGCTCACGTCCTACCGAGGTTGGAGAGACCCAGTACTTC TRBV5-1 NA TRBJ2-5 few
CASSWTGVGSTEAFF TGTGCCAGCAGCTGGACAGGGGTGGGGAGCACTGAAGCTTTCTTT TRBV5-6 TRBD1 TRBJ1-1 NA
CASSLSGRQNTEAFF TGTGCCAGCAGTTTGTCGGGCAGGCAGAACACTGAAGCTTTCTTT TRBV12-3/TRBV12-4 NA TRBJ1-1 NA
CASSLGIGVFF TGTGCCAGCAGCCTGGGGATTGGGGTGTTCTTC TRBV5-5 NA TRBJ2-1 NA
CASRTGQAISYEQYF TGTGCCAGCAGGACGGGACAGGCGATATCCTACGAGCAGTACTTC TRBV27 TRBD1 TRBJ2-7 few
CASSFGEKTHYF TGTGCCAGCAGTTTCGGGGAGAAGACCCACTACTTC TRBV28 NA TRBJ2-7 NA
CASSEWDRATDTQYF TGTGCCAGCAGTGAATGGGACAGGGCCACAGATACGCAGTATTTT TRBV6-1 TRBD1 TRBJ2-3 NA
CASSEAGLTYKQYF TGTGCCAGCAGCGAAGCGGGTCTCACCTACAAGCAGTACTTC TRBV5-6 NA TRBJ2-4 NA
CASRASGYEQFF TGCGCCAGCAGGGCTAGCGGCTATGAGCAGTTCTTC TRBV5-1 TRBD2 TRBJ2-1 NA
CASSKGGQGVYEQYF TGTGCCAGCAGCAAAGGGGGACAGGGGGTCTACGAGCAGTACTTC TRBV21-1 NA TRBJ2-7 NA
CASSLFGDKPYEQFF TGTGCCAGCAGCTTATTCGGCGACAAGCCTTACGAGCAGTTCTTC TRBV7-3 NA TRBJ2-1 NA
CASSFEYSGVLTDTQYF TGTGCCAGCAGTTTTGAATACTCGGGGGTTCTCACAGATACGCAGTATTTT TRBV12-3/TRBV12-4 NA TRBJ2-3 NA
CSVGDTYGYEQYF TGCAGCGTTGGGGACACCTACGGCTACGAGCAGTACTTC TRBV29-1 NA TRBJ2-7 NA
CASSLVIFRGVPETQYF TGTGCCAGCAGCTTAGTCATATTTCGGGGTGTCCCCGAGACCCAGTACTTC TRBV7-2 NA TRBJ2-5 few
CASSYSPTSGQYYEQYF TGTGCCAGCAGTTACTCCCCGACTAGCGGCCAATACTACGAGCAGTACTTC TRBV6-2/TRBV6-3 TRBD2 TRBJ2-7 NA
CASSQEQGAPGANVLTF TGTGCCAGCAGCCAAGAACAGGGGGCGCCGGGGGCCAACGTCCTGACTTTC TRBV3-1 TRBD1 TRBJ2-6 few
CASSLGRDTYNEQFF TGTGCCAGCAGCTTAGGACGGGACACCTACAATGAGCAGTTCTTC TRBV7-3 NA TRBJ2-1 few
CASSRASTLNNEQFF TGTGCCAGCAGTCGGGCCTCAACTCTTAACAATGAGCAGTTCTTC TRBV12-3/TRBV12-4 NA TRBJ2-1 NA
CATSREVVAGGLLVKETQYF TGTGCCACCAGCAGAGAAGTTGTAGCGGGGGGGCTTTTGGTTAAGGAGACCCAGTACTTC TRBV15 TRBD2 TRBJ2-5 NA
CASSLEVGQDIQYGYTF TGCGCCAGCAGCTTGGAAGTTGGACAGGATATTCAATATGGCTACACCTTC TRBV5-1 TRBD1 TRBJ1-2 once
CASNRDRSSYEQYF TGTGCCAGCAACCGGGACAGAAGCTCCTACGAGCAGTACTTC TRBV7-2 TRBD1 TRBJ2-7 NA
CASRGIASGYEQYF TGCGCCAGCAGGGGGATCGCGTCCGGTTACGAGCAGTACTTC TRBV10-2 NA TRBJ2-7 NA
CASSAEAVLTF TGTGCCAGCAGCGCAGAGGCGGTCCTCACCTTC TRBV9 NA TRBJ1-2 NA
CSARPPNFYEQYF TGCAGTGCTAGACCACCAAACTTCTACGAGCAGTACTTC TRBV20-1 NA TRBJ2-7 NA
CSAQRPSGYNEQFF TGCAGTGCTCAGAGGCCTAGCGGATACAATGAGCAGTTCTTC TRBV20-1 TRBD2 TRBJ2-1 NA